This T cell receptor beta chain was sequenced in a study of T cell responses to AZD1222 COVID-19 vaccine. General study results and limits: Unmutated regions of variants are reportedly targeted by nearly half of spike-specific TCRs. Following two doses of AZD1222, Spike-specific TCR breadth and depth rose. Donors in the cohort were predominantly white British and more often female, and clonal diversity was possibly underestimated.

The method was immunoSEQ multiplex PCR; TCRdb's version includes in-frame clones alone and lacks a portion of them. Of roughly 140,000 clones listed, 75% to 90% are singletons. This clone was seen at least ten times. No antigen is known for it. The germline gives CDR1 SGHDT, CDR2 YYEEEE. The V end lost 4 bases, the J end lost 7 bases, and 17 bases lay between the germline ends. The length of the CDR3 is 15 residues. The chain carries TRBV5-6 and TRBJ2-2; D gene ambiguous. This sample comprised peripheral blood, obtained 28 days after the second AZD1222 dose. This clonotype was sampled from an adult who received the AZD1222 COVID-19 vaccine. CDR3 sequence reads: CASSLLRQTGGELFF. The DNA for the CDR3 is TGTGCCAGCAGCCTCCTCCGGCAAACTGGCGGGGAGCTGTTTTTT.